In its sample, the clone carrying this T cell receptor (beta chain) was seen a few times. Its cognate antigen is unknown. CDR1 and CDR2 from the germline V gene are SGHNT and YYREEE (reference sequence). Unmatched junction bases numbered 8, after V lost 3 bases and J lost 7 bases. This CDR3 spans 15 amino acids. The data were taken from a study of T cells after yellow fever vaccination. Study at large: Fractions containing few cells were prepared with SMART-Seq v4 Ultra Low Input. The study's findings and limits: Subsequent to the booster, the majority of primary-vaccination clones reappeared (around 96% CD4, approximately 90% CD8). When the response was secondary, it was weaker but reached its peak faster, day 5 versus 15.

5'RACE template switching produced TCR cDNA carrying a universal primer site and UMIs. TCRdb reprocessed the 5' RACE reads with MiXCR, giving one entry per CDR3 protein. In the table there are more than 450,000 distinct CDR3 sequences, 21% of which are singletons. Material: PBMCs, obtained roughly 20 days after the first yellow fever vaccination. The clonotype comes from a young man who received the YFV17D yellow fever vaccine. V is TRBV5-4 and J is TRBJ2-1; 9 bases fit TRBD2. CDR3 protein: CASSSILAGANEQFF. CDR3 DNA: TGTGCCAGCAGCTCCATTTTAGCGGGGGCAAATGAGCAGTTCTTC.